This is a list of T cell receptor beta chains from one sample in a study of OX40 agonist ivuxolimab in advanced cancers. Clones were sequenced by immunoSEQ multiplex PCR, and TCRdb holds only the in-frame ones, with some missing. The sample contains roughly 10,000 clones, roughly 70% of which appear only once. The sample consisted of CD4+ or CD8+ T cells sorted from blood, taken in a trial of the OX40 agonist ivuxolimab. These receptors were collected from an adult with an advanced solid tumor such as melanoma, head and neck, liver or kidney cancer. The CDR3 runs from the conserved cysteine through the conserved F or W. The D gene is left open where the match is weak. Expanded clones are given a class, and other clones once, few, many or no size at all.

v_gene	d_gene	abundance	j_gene	CDR3nt	CDR3aa
TRBV29-1	-	-	TRBJ1-3	TGCAGCGTTGGGGGGGGACCCACCTCTGGAAACACCATATATTTT	CSVGGGPTSGNTIYF
TRBV11-1	-	medium-sized	TRBJ1-1	TGTGCCAGCAGCTTGAACCCAAGGAGAAGCACTGAAGCTTTCTTT	CASSLNPRRSTEAFF
TRBV4-3	-	few	TRBJ1-5	TGCGCCAGCAGCCAAGAGCGGCGGTCCAATCAGCCCCAGCATTTT	CASSQERRSNQPQHF
TRBV4-1	TRBD1	few	TRBJ1-2	TGCGCCAGCAGCCGACATAAACAGGGGGCGCGCGACGCGGATGGCTACACCTTC	CASSRHKQGARDADGYTF
TRBV5-1	-	-	TRBJ2-2	TGCGCCAGCAGCCCTCTAGGGGGAGGGAACACCGGGGAGCTGTTTTTT	CASSPLGGGNTGELFF
TRBV5-8	TRBD1	-	TRBJ2-7	TGTGCCAGCAGCTTACTACAGGGGGCCCATCAGGAGCAGTACTTC	CASSLLQGAHQEQYF
TRBV25-1	-	medium-sized	TRBJ1-1	TGTGCCAGCAGTAAGGGGGACTTTGAAGCTTTCTTT	CASSKGDFEAFF
TRBV28	-	-	TRBJ2-1	TGTGCCAGCAGTACAGAATACAATGAGCAGTTCTTC	CASSTEYNEQFF
TRBV30	-	-	TRBJ2-2	TGTGCCTGGAGTCCGATATCTAGCGCCGGGGAGCTGTTTTTT	CAWSPISSAGELFF
TRBV18	-	-	TRBJ2-5	TGTGCCAGCTCACTAGGGGGAAGAGAGACCCAGTACTTC	CASSLGGRETQYF
TRBV27	-	-	TRBJ1-4	TGTGCCAGCAGGGGGGGGAGTGATGAAAAACTGTTTTTT	CASRGGSDEKLFF
TRBV4-1	-	-	TRBJ2-7	TGCGCCAGCAGCCAAGGCGACGGGCCCTACGAGCAGTACTTC	CASSQGDGPYEQYF
TRBV27	-	-	TRBJ1-5	TGTGCCAGCAGAGACAGTTGGGGGAATCAGCCCCAGCATTTT	CASRDSWGNQPQHF
TRBV7-9	TRBD1	-	TRBJ2-1	TGTGCCAGCAGCCCCTACCTCAACAGGGGTAGGGGCAATGAGCAGTTCTTC	CASSPYLNRGRGNEQFF
TRBV15	-	-	TRBJ1-3	TGTGCCACCAGCCACGGGACCTCTGGAAACACCATATATTTT	CATSHGTSGNTIYF
TRBV6-5	-	-	TRBJ2-1	TGTGCCAGCAGCCGGGACTGGCTCTACAATGAGCAGTTCTTC	CASSRDWLYNEQFF
TRBV11-1	TRBD1	-	TRBJ2-7	TGTGCCAGCAGCTTCGACAGGGGCAACTACGAGCAGTACTTC	CASSFDRGNYEQYF
TRBV5-1	TRBD1	-	TRBJ1-1	TGCGCCAGCAGCTTGACAGGGGGTTCCACTGAAGCTTTCTTT	CASSLTGGSTEAFF
TRBV4-1	TRBD1	-	TRBJ1-1	TGCGCCAGCAGTCCTGACAGGGGATGGACTGAAGCTTTCTTT	CASSPDRGWTEAFF
TRBV2	TRBD2	-	TRBJ2-7	TGTGCCAGCAGTGAATGGAGCGGGGCAGGGACCTACGAGCAGTACTTC	CASSEWSGAGTYEQYF
TRBV7-6	-	-	TRBJ2-2	TGTGCCAGCAGCCATAGCCCGGGGGCCGGCATGTCCGGGGAGCTGTTTTTT	CASSHSPGAGMSGELFF
TRBV7-6	TRBD2	-	TRBJ2-7	TGTGCCAGCAGCGAAGGGACTAGCGGGGAATACGAGCAGTACTTC	CASSEGTSGEYEQYF
TRBV28	-	-	TRBJ2-5	TGTGCCAGCAGTTTATACGAGACCCAGTACTTC	CASSLYETQYF
TRBV4-3	-	-	TRBJ1-2	TGCGCCAGCAGCCAAGACCCAGGGAGTTACTATGGCTACACCTTC	CASSQDPGSYYGYTF
TRBV19	TRBD1	medium-sized	TRBJ2-1	TGTGCCAGTAGTGACGGGACAGGGGGCGATGAGCAGTTCTTC	CASSDGTGGDEQFF
TRBV19	-	-	TRBJ1-1	TGTGCCAGTAGTATAGATAGCCATTACACTGAAGCTTTCTTT	CASSIDSHYTEAFF
TRBV5-4	TRBD1	-	TRBJ1-6	TGTGCCAGCAGCCTTGAGACAGGGGGCAGTTCACCCCTCCACTTT	CASSLETGGSSPLHF
TRBV7-9	-	few	TRBJ1-2	TGTGCCAGCAGACCCGATGACTATGGCTACACCTTC	CASRPDDYGYTF
TRBV5-1	TRBD1	-	TRBJ2-7	TGCGCCAGCAGGGGGACAGGGTACGAGCAGTACTTC	CASRGTGYEQYF
TRBV2	TRBD1	-	TRBJ1-2	TGTGCCAGCAGGGACAGGGGATCGGGATTCTATGGCTACACCTTC	CASRDRGSGFYGYTF
TRBV4-1	-	once	TRBJ2-1	TGCGCCAGCAGCCAAGATACGCGCTACAATGAGCAGTTCTTC	CASSQDTRYNEQFF